These T cell receptor beta chains were read from a single sample in a study of cytomegalovirus exposure and HLA in healthy donors. Sequenced by immunoSEQ multiplex PCR; TCRdb stores in-frame clones only, minus some. The sample shows approximately 200,000 clones, roughly 78% of them seen only once. The sequenced sample was PBMCs. All receptors come from a girl aged 10 to 17 in good health and CMV-seropositive. Each CDR3 is given with its conserved first and last residue. A D gene is named only where the DNA matches it firmly. Some rows have no size entry. The others give once, few or many, or a class for an expanded clone.

>TRBD1|once|TRBJ1-2|TRBV5-4
TGTGCCAGCAGCGGCCCGGGACAGGGAACCTATGGCTACACCTTC
CASSGPGQGTYGYTF
>TRBD2|-|TRBJ2-1|TRBV4-3
TGCGCCAGCAGCCAAGTCGCGGGACTAGCGGGGGGGAGCTCCTACAATGAGCAGTTCTTC
CASSQVAGLAGGSSYNEQFF
>-|-|TRBJ2-1|TRBV10-3
TGTGCCATCAGTGAGTCCTTCAATGAGCAGTTCTTC
CAISESFNEQFF
>-|-|TRBJ2-6|TRBV7-2
TGTGCCAGCACCCCTCGTCCCTCTGGGGCCAACGTCCTGACTTTC
CASTPRPSGANVLTF
>TRBD1|-|TRBJ2-1|TRBV23-1
TGCGCCAGCAGTCAGCCCGGGACAGGGATGGGGAATGAGCAGTTCTTC
CASSQPGTGMGNEQFF
>TRBD1|-|TRBJ2-1|TRBV9
TGTGCCAGCAGCGTAGTCGGACAGGGAAACAATGAGCAGTTCTTC
CASSVVGQGNNEQFF
>TRBD1|-|TRBJ1-1|TRBV18
TGTGCCAGCTCACCGGGACAGGGCTTGAACACTGAAGCTTTCTTT
CASSPGQGLNTEAFF
>-|-|TRBJ2-2|TRBV4-1
TGCGCCAGCAGCCAAGATCCTAACACCGGGGAGCTGTTTTTT
CASSQDPNTGELFF
>-|-|TRBJ2-3|TRBV9
TGTGCCAGCAGCGTATTCTCGGGGAAGGCAGATACGCAGTATTTT
CASSVFSGKADTQYF
>TRBD2|-|TRBJ2-7|TRBV9
TGTGCCAGCAGCGGGGGACTAGCGGGGGGGTCTATCTACGAGCAGTACTTC
CASSGGLAGGSIYEQYF
>-|-|TRBJ2-7|TRBV2
TGTGCCAGCAGTGCAGGGTCATGGGAGCAGTACTTC
CASSAGSWEQYF
>-|-|TRBJ1-5|TRBV7-9
TGTGCCAGCAGCTTGGGCAGCCCAGGCAATCAGCCCCAGCATTTT
CASSLGSPGNQPQHF
>-|-|TRBJ2-2|TRBV11-2
TGTGCCAGCAGCTTAGTTGGGACTTTAAACACCGGGGAGCTGTTTTTT
CASSLVGTLNTGELFF
>-|-|TRBJ2-3|TRBV7-2
TGTGCCAGCAGGGCAGGGATAAGAAGCACAGATACGCAGTATTTT
CASRAGIRSTDTQYF
>-|-|TRBJ2-5|TRBV7-2
TGTGCCAGCACCCCCGAGGGGGGGCGTCGGGAGACCCAGTACTTC
CASTPEGGRRETQYF
>-|-|TRBJ1-6|TRBV2
TGTGCCGCAAGACGCGGGCAGGCCAATCCACCCCTCCACTTT
CAARRGQANPPLHF
>TRBD1|-|TRBJ2-1|TRBV27
TGTGCCAGCAGTTTATTAGGACAGGGTGGCAATGAGCAGTTCTTC
CASSLLGQGGNEQFF
>-|-|TRBJ1-6|TRBV19
TGTGCCAGTAGTAGCATAGATAATTCACCCCTCCACTTT
CASSSIDNSPLHF
>TRBD1|-|TRBJ1-1|TRBV4-1
TGCGCCAGCAGCCAAGGGGGACAGGGGAACACTGAAGCTTTCTTT
CASSQGGQGNTEAFF
>-|-|TRBJ1-1|TRBV2
TGTGCCAGCAGTGCTGACAGTTTTAACACTGAAGCTTTCTTT
CASSADSFNTEAFF
>TRBD2|-|TRBJ2-2|TRBV7-8
TGTGCCAGCAGCGCCCGGGGACGCGGGGGGGTTTTTCGCGGGGAGCTGTTTTTT
CASSARGRGGVFRGELFF
>TRBD1|-|TRBJ2-4|TRBV4-1
TGCGCCAGCAGCCAAGGAGGGGACAGGCCGTTGGTGGGCAAAAACATTCAGTACTTC
CASSQGGDRPLVGKNIQYF
>TRBD1|-|TRBJ2-3|TRBV29-1
TGCAGCGTCACCGGGACAGCAGAACAGATAGCGCAGTATTTT
CSVTGTAEQIAQYF
>TRBD2|-|TRBJ2-5|TRBV11-3
TGTGCCAGCAGCTTAAGTAATCGGGCTAGCGGGCAAGAGACCCAGCACTTC
CASSLSNRASGQETQHF
>TRBD1|-|TRBJ2-1|TRBV4-3
TGCGCCAGCAGCCATATGGGACAGAACTACAATGAGCAGTTCTTC
CASSHMGQNYNEQFF
>-|-|TRBJ2-1|TRBV7-2
TGTGCCAGCAGCTCTGGACAGAGCTCCTACAATGAGCAGTTCTTC
CASSSGQSSYNEQFF
>TRBD2|-|TRBJ2-1|TRBV9
TGTGCCAGCAGCGTCGAGTTAGCGGGGGGGCTTGGTGAGCAGTTCTTC
CASSVELAGGLGEQFF
>TRBD2|-|TRBJ2-7|TRBV5-1
TGCGCCAGCCGGAGTAGCGGGGGGGCGGAGCAGTACTTC
CASRSSGGAEQYF
>TRBD1|-|TRBJ2-7|TRBV9
TGTGCCAGCAGCGTAGCAGGGACAGCCCCCTACGAGCAGTACTTC
CASSVAGTAPYEQYF
>TRBD1|-|TRBJ1-1|TRBV4-1
TGCGCCAGCAGCCAAGGCCCGGACAGGATGAACACTGAAGCTTTCTTT
CASSQGPDRMNTEAFF
>-|-|TRBJ2-7|TRBV19
TGTGCCAGCCGGCAGGAGGTCAGGGGCGAGCAGTACTTC
CASRQEVRGEQYF
>-|-|TRBJ2-5|TRBV1
TGCACCAGCAGCCATCACTCCGGGACAGTGCGGACCCAGTACTTC
CTSSHHSGTVRTQYF
>-|-|TRBJ2-7|TRBV5-6
TGTGCCAGCAGCTCGTTTCTTGCGTCTGAGGAGCAGTACTTC
CASSSFLASEEQYF
>TRBD1|-|TRBJ2-5|TRBV15
TGTGCCACCAGCAGAGCGGCTCACAGGGGGACCCAAGAGACCCAGTACTTC
CATSRAAHRGTQETQYF
>-|-|TRBJ1-5|TRBV7-2
TGTGCCAGCAGCTTAGAGCTTAATCAGCCCCAGCATTTT
CASSLELNQPQHF
>TRBD1|once|TRBJ1-1|TRBV7-8
TGTGCCAGCACCATCGGACAGGGTCGGACTGAAGCTTTCTTT
CASTIGQGRTEAFF
>TRBD2|-|TRBJ2-1|TRBV7-2
TGTGCCAGCAGCGAGTTAGCGGGGGGCCACGATGAGCAGTTCTTC
CASSELAGGHDEQFF
>-|-|TRBJ1-1|TRBV10-2
TGCGCCAGCAGTGAGTCGACATCTGAAGCTTTCTTT
CASSESTSEAFF
>-|-|TRBJ2-7|TRBV13
TGTGCCAGCAGCTTAGAGGGGGCCTACGAGCAGTACTTC
CASSLEGAYEQYF
>-|once|TRBJ1-2|TRBV11-2
TGTGCCAGCAGCTTAGGAATGTGGGAAGGGGATGGCTACACCTTC
CASSLGMWEGDGYTF
>-|-|TRBJ1-4|TRBV2
TGTGCCAGCAGGGGCACTGAAAAACTGTTTTTT
CASRGTEKLFF
>TRBD1|-|TRBJ1-3|TRBV18
TGTGCCAGCTCACCCGAGACAGGGCCTGGAAACACCATATATTTT
CASSPETGPGNTIYF
>-|-|TRBJ2-2|TRBV11-2
TGTGCCAGCAGCTTCTTAGGGGGGGCCGGGGAGCTGTTTTTT
CASSFLGGAGELFF
>-|-|TRBJ2-7|TRBV25-1
TGTGCCAGCAGTGAGCAGGGGGGCTCCGAGCAGTACTTC
CASSEQGGSEQYF
>-|-|TRBJ1-6|TRBV7-9
TGTGCCAGCAGAAAAGCGGAGGCCCTAGGATCACCCCTCCACTTT
CASRKAEALGSPLHF
>-|few|TRBJ1-2|TRBV7-6
TGTGCCAGCAGCCAAGACGTGGGCGGGAACTATGGCTACACCTTC
CASSQDVGGNYGYTF
>TRBD1|-|TRBJ1-2|TRBV4-3
TGCGCCAGCAGCCGATCACAGGGGATCGACCATGGCTACACCTTC
CASSRSQGIDHGYTF
>-|-|TRBJ2-7|TRBV11-3
TGTGCCAGCAGCGACGCCAGGGCCTACGAGCAGTACTTC
CASSDARAYEQYF